These T cell receptor beta chains were read from a single sample in a study of Ad26.COV2.S vaccination and SARS-CoV-2 variants. Profiling relied on immunoSEQ multiplex PCR, and the TCRdb table lists in-frame clones only, not all of them. The sample has over 300,000 clones, about four fifths seen once. The material sequenced was peripheral blood, taken in a trial of Ad26.COV2.S vaccine versus placebo. The origin of the receptors is a person aged 18-65 years who received the Ad26.COV2.S COVID-19 vaccine or a placebo. Each CDR3 is given with its conserved first and last residue. A D gene is named only where the DNA matches it firmly. Size tells how often a clone was seen (once, few, many) or the class of an expanded clone, and some rows leave it out.

V gene	J gene	D gene	clone size	CDR3 length	CDR3 protein	CDR3 DNA
TRBV7-3	TRBJ2-2	TRBD2	-	15	CASSFSGGNTGELFF	TGTGCCAGCAGTTTCAGCGGGGGGAACACCGGGGAGCTGTTTTTT
TRBV5-1	TRBJ2-5	-	-	14	CASSLAGSGETQYF	TGCGCCAGCAGCTTGGCCGGCAGTGGGGAGACCCAGTACTTC
TRBV5-6	TRBJ1-1	-	-	14	CASSFLGGVTEAFF	TGTGCCAGCAGCTTTCTGGGAGGAGTCACTGAAGCTTTCTTT
TRBV7-2	TRBJ2-3	TRBD2	-	17	CASSSPGLAGGTDTQYF	TGTGCCAGCAGCTCCCCGGGACTAGCGGGGGGCACAGATACGCAGTATTTT
TRBV7-7	TRBJ2-1	-	few	15	CASSLAVGGYNEQFF	TGTGCCAGCAGCTTAGCCGTAGGGGGGTACAATGAGCAGTTCTTC
TRBV5-1	TRBJ1-3	-	-	15	CASSLDPISGNTIYF	TGCGCCAGCAGCTTGGATCCGATCTCTGGAAACACCATATATTTT
TRBV19	TRBJ2-4	TRBD1	-	14	CASSVGQALSIQYF	TGTGCCAGTAGTGTCGGACAGGCGTTGAGCATTCAGTACTTC
TRBV18	TRBJ2-7	TRBD2	-	16	CASSPRTSGVSYEQYF	TGTGCCAGCTCACCACGGACTAGCGGGGTCTCCTACGAGCAGTACTTC
TRBV19	TRBJ2-3	-	-	15	CASSLRTRATDTQYF	TGTGCCAGTTCGCTCAGGACGAGAGCCACAGATACGCAGTATTTT
TRBV7-3	TRBJ1-1	TRBD1	-	13	CASSQGQGAKAFF	TGTGCCAGCAGCCAGGGACAGGGGGCCAAAGCTTTCTTT
TRBV19	TRBJ1-5	-	few	12	CASSAGDQPQHF	TGTGCCAGTAGTGCCGGGGATCAGCCCCAGCATTTT
TRBV5-5	TRBJ2-1	-	-	14	CASSLIRHYNEQFF	TGTGCCAGCAGCTTGATCCGGCACTACAATGAGCAGTTCTTC
TRBV11-3	TRBJ1-2	-	-	17	CASSLGGTVGTPYGYTF	TGTGCCAGCAGCTTAGGCGGGACGGTCGGGACTCCCTATGGCTACACCTTC
TRBV12-3/TRBV12-4	TRBJ1-1	-	-	13	CASTTRVGTEAFF	TGTGCCAGCACGACTAGGGTGGGGACTGAAGCTTTCTTT
TRBV12-5	TRBJ2-7	-	-	13	CASGPGTYYEQYF	TGTGCTAGTGGTCCCGGGACATACTACGAGCAGTACTTC
TRBV11-2	TRBJ1-1	-	-	13	CASSIVSQGTAFF	TGTGCCAGCAGCATAGTCTCCCAGGGGACAGCTTTCTTT
TRBV6-6	TRBJ1-6	-	-	19	CASSLRRGTEWSYNSPLHF	TGTGCCAGCAGTCTAAGACGGGGGACGGAATGGTCCTATAATTCACCCCTCCACTTT
TRBV4-1	TRBJ1-2	-	-	15	CASSQRTRGRYGYTF	TGCGCCAGCAGCCAAAGGACAAGAGGTCGCTATGGCTACACCTTC
TRBV14	TRBJ1-3	-	-	13	CASSRHLGNTIYF	TGTGCCAGCAGCCGACACCTTGGAAACACCATATATTTT
TRBV19	TRBJ1-3	-	-	15	CASSIRPGPGNTIYF	TGTGCCAGTAGTATTCGGCCCGGGCCTGGAAACACCATATATTTT
TRBV11-1	TRBJ2-7	TRBD2	-	14	CASSLERGPYEQYF	TGTGCCAGCAGCTTAGAGCGGGGGCCCTACGAGCAGTACTTC
TRBV16	TRBJ1-2	-	-	13	CASSHPGTYGYTF	TGTGCCAGCAGCCACCCCGGAACGTATGGCTACACCTTC
TRBV3-1/TRBV3-2	TRBJ1-1	-	-	15	CASSQRGHLNTEAFF	TGTGCCAGCAGCCAAAGGGGCCACTTGAACACTGAAGCTTTCTTT
TRBV11-2	TRBJ2-3	-	-	13	CASSFGGTDTQYF	TGTGCCAGCAGCTTTGGAGGCACAGATACGCAGTATTTT
TRBV21-1	TRBJ1-2	-	-	13	CASSKPANYGYTF	TGTGCCAGCAGCAAACCTGCTAACTATGGCTACACCTTC
TRBV4-3	TRBJ1-1	-	-	11	CASSRGTEAFF	TGCGCCAGCAGCCGGGGTACTGAAGCTTTCTTT
TRBV7-3	TRBJ2-3	-	-	14	CASSPLGWADTQYF	TGTGCCAGCAGCCCCCTCGGGTGGGCAGATACGCAGTATTTT
TRBV7-6	TRBJ2-3	-	once	15	CASSPVSGRTDTQYF	TGTGCCAGCAGCCCCGTCAGCGGACGCACAGATACGCAGTATTTT
TRBV4-2	TRBJ2-4	TRBD2	-	15	CASSRGSSGWDIQYF	TGTGCCAGCAGCAGGGGATCTAGCGGTTGGGACATTCAGTACTTC
TRBV11-2	TRBJ1-3	-	once	15	CASSPLSSSGNTIYF	TGTGCCAGCAGCCCATTGTCGAGCTCTGGAAACACCATATATTTT
TRBV6-6	TRBJ1-6	-	-	14	CASSYSKGNSPLHF	TGTGCCAGCAGTTACTCGAAGGGGAATTCACCCCTCCACTTT